This entry describes one TCR beta chain. Antigen: not known. The CDR3 covers 15 residues. Germline trimming cut 6 bases from V and 3 bases from J; bases unmatched to any gene: 8. The entry originates in a study of CD8 T cells in ankylosing spondylitis. TCRdb independently ran MiXCR on the 5' RACE reads; one entry per CDR3 protein. This sample yields about 200,000 distinct CDR3 sequences, of which more than 10% are seen a single time; approximately 15% belongs to the top ten. Study observations and caveats: CD8+ by phenotype, disease-linked clones were relatively rare in peripheral blood.

This sequence originates from a male donor with ankylosing spondylitis or in good health (not recorded which). The sample consisted of blood, either unsorted or a sorted T cell fraction (not recorded which). The rearrangement joins TRBV12-3 or TRBV12-4 to TRBJ1-5; 7 nucleotides agree with TRBD1. The CDR3 loop reads CASSFGTASNQPQHF. CDR3 nucleotides: TGTGCCAGCAGCTTTGGGACAGCTTCCAATCAGCCCCAGCATTTT.